This T cell receptor (beta chain) was recovered during a study of OX40 agonist ivuxolimab in advanced cancers. Study information: Every 2 weeks, ivuxolimab was infused into the patients intravenously at between 0.01 and 10 mg/kg.

Profiled with immunoSEQ multiplex PCR; TCRdb holds only in-frame clones, not every one. The data contain about 24,000 clones, 84% of them singletons. The germline V and J ends were trimmed by 5 bases and 8 bases, with 31 bases remaining between them. Germline V gene data show CDR1 as SGHVS and CDR2 as FQNEAQ. The CDR3 totals 19 residues. The origin of this receptor is an adult with an advanced solid tumor such as melanoma, head and neck, liver or kidney cancer. Specimen: CD4+ or CD8+ T cells sorted from blood, collected in a trial of the OX40 agonist ivuxolimab. This chain connects TRBV7-8 to TRBJ1-5, with TRBD1 as a possible D gene (6 bases). The DNA of the CDR3 is TGTGCCAGCAGCGCGACCAGGGGAAGGGGATTAGAGGCTGGTAAGCCCCAGCATTTT. This codes for CASSATRGRGLEAGKPQHF.